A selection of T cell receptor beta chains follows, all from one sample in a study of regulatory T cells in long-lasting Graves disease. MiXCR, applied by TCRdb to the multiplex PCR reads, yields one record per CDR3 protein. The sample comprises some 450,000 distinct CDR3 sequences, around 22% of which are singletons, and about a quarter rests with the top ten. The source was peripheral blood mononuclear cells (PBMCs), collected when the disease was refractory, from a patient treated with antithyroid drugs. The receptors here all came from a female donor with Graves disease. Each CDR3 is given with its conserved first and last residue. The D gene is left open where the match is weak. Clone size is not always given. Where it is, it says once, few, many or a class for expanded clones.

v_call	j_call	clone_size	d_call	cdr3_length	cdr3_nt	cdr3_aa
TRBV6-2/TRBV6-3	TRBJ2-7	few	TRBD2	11	TGTGCCAGTCTAGCGGGAGACGAGCAGTACTTC	CASLAGDEQYF
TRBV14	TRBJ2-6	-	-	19	TGTGCCAGCAGCCAAGATTGGGCCCAAGACTCGGCTGGGGCCAACGTCCTGACTTTC	CASSQDWAQDSAGANVLTF
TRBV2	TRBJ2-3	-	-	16	TGTGCCAGCACCCTCACTCCCACCACTAGCACAGATACGCAGTATTTT	CASTLTPTTSTDTQYF
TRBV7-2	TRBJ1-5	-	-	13	TGTGCCAGCAGCCTCGGACTTATTCAGCCCCAGCATTTT	CASSLGLIQPQHF
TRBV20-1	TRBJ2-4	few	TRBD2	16	TGCAGTGCTAGAGGGCTAGCGGGAGAGTGGGAAAACATTCAGTACTTC	CSARGLAGEWENIQYF
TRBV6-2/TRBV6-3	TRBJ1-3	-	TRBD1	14	TGTGCCAGCAGGACCGGGACAGGGGGGAACACCGTATATTTT	CASRTGTGGNTVYF
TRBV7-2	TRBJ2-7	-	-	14	TGTGCCAGCAGCTTAGCCCTTCTCCCCTACGAGCAGTACTTC	CASSLALLPYEQYF
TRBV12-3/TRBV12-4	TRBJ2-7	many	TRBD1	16	TGTGCCAGCAGCAATACCTCGACAGGGCCCACCTACGAGCAGTACTTC	CASSNTSTGPTYEQYF
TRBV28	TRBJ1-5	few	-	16	TGTGCCAGCAGGGTAACAGTATCCCTGAGCAATCAGCCCCAGCATTTT	CASRVTVSLSNQPQHF
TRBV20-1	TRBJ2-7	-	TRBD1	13	TGCAGTGCCGCCCGGACAGGGGGCTACGAGCAGTACTTC	CSAARTGGYEQYF
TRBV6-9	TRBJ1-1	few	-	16	TGTGCCAGCAGTTACGGAGCCAGCCAAGTGAACACTGAAGCTTTCTTT	CASSYGASQVNTEAFF
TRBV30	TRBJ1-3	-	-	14	TGTGCCTGGAGAGGCGTCGGCTTTGGAAACACCATATATTTT	CAWRGVGFGNTIYF
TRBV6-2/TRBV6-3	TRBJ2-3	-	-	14	TGTGCCAGCAGTTGGGCGCTATCTGGTGATACGCAGTATTTT	CASSWALSGDTQYF
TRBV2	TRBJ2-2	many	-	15	TGTGCCAGCAGAGAGGACAGTCCGAACACCGGGGAGCTGTTTTTT	CASREDSPNTGELFF
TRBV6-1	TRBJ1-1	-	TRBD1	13	TGTGCCAGCAGAAGAAGACAGGGCGCTGAAGCTTTCTTT	CASRRRQGAEAFF
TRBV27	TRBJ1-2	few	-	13	TGTGCCAGCAGCCCAACAGGGAATAATGGCTACACCTTC	CASSPTGNNGYTF
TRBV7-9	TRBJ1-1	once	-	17	TGTGGCAGCAGTAACCTAGGGGGGTCGGGGTTGAACACTGAAGCTTTCTTT	CGSSNLGGSGLNTEAFF
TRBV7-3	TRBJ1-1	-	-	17	TGTGCCAGCAGCTTAAGAGCCCCAGGGTTAGGGTACACTGAAGCTTTCTTT	CASSLRAPGLGYTEAFF
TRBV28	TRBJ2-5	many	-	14	TGTGCCAGCAGGAGGGGTAGCGGCCAAGAGACCCAGTACTTC	CASRRGSGQETQYF
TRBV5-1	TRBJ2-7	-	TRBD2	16	TGCGCCAGCAGCGAAACTAGCGGGACCCTCTTAGGAGAGCAGTACTTC	CASSETSGTLLGEQYF
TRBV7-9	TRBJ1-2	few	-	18	TGTGCCAGCAGATCGAACCCAGGCGGGAGCGATTCTAACTATGGCTACACCTTC	CASRSNPGGSDSNYGYTF
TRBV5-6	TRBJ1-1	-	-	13	TGTGCCAGCAGCTTAGGGTGGAACACTGAAGCTTTCTTT	CASSLGWNTEAFF
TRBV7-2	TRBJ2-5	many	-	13	TGTGCCAGCAGCTTAGTCAGGGATGGGACCCAGTACTTC	CASSLVRDGTQYF
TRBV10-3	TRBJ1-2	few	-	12	TGTGCCATCAGTGAGTCACCGGGGGGCTACACCTTC	CAISESPGGYTF
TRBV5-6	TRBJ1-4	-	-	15	TGTGCCAGCAGCTTTCGACAGATCAATAATGAAAAACTGTTTTTT	CASSFRQINNEKLFF
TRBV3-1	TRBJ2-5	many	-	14	TGTGCCAGCAGCCCCCTTACGTACCAAGAGACCCAGTACTTC	CASSPLTYQETQYF
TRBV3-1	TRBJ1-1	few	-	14	TGTGCCAGCAGCCAAGCTCAGCCAAACACTGAAGCTTTCTTT	CASSQAQPNTEAFF
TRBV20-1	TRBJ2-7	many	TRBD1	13	TGCAGTGCTGGCGGACAGGGGGACCACGAGCAGTACTTC	CSAGGQGDHEQYF
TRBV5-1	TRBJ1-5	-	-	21	TGCGCCAGCAGCTTGAGTGGTCGGGCAGTGTCCTCTAAGATAGGCAATCAGCCCCAGCATTTT	CASSLSGRAVSSKIGNQPQHF
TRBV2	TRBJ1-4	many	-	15	TGTGCCAGCAGTGAAGAACGTTCCGAGGGTGAAAAACTGTTTTTT	CASSEERSEGEKLFF
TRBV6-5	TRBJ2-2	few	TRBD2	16	TGTGCCAGCAGTTCAAGAGCGGGAGCTGACACCGGGGAGCTGTTTTTT	CASSSRAGADTGELFF
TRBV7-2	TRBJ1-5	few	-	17	TGTGCCAGCAGCTTCGATACTCTAGGACAGACTAATCAGCCCCAGCATTTT	CASSFDTLGQTNQPQHF
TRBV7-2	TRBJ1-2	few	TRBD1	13	TGTGCCAGCACCTCCGTAACAGGGGATGGCTACACCTTC	CASTSVTGDGYTF
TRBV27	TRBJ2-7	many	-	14	TGTGCCAGCAGTTTAAGTTGGGGGGCCTACGAGCAGTACTTC	CASSLSWGAYEQYF
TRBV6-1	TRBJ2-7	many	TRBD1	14	TGTGCCAGCAGTGAAGCGGGGGACAGGGCCGAGCAGTACTTC	CASSEAGDRAEQYF
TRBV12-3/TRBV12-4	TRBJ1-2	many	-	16	TGTGCCAGCAGTTTAACCCTCGGGATTTTGAACTATGGCTACACCTTC	CASSLTLGILNYGYTF
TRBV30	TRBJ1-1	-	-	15	TGTGCCTGGAGTGAGGGGGGTCTTCGAAACACTGAAGCTTTCTTT	CAWSEGGLRNTEAFF
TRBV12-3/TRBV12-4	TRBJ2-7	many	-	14	TGTGCCAGCAGCCGACGAACATCGAACTACGAGCAGTACTTC	CASSRRTSNYEQYF
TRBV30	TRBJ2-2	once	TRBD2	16	TGTGCCTGGAATCTTAGGGCTAGCGGGAGCTTCGGGGAGCTGTTTTTT	CAWNLRASGSFGELFF
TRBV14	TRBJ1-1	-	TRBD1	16	TGTGCCAGCAGCCCATACCGGACAGGGCAGAACACTGAAGCTTTCTTT	CASSPYRTGQNTEAFF
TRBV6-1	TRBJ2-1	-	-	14	TGTGCCAGCAAGGAGGGCGTGTCCTACAATGAGCAGCTCTTC	CASKEGVSYNEQLF
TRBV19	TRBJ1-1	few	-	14	TGTGCCAGTAGTATAGTATTGGGGAACACTGAAGCTTTCTTT	CASSIVLGNTEAFF
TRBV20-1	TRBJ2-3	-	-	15	TGCAGTGCTACCCGGGGGACCATCCGCACAGATACGCAGTATTTT	CSATRGTIRTDTQYF
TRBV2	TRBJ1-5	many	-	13	TGTGCCAGCAGGGGCCGGAGCAATCAGCCCCAGCATTTT	CASRGRSNQPQHF
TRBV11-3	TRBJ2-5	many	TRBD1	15	TGTGCCAGCAGCTTCGTGTGGGGGACAGAAGAGACCCAGTACTTC	CASSFVWGTEETQYF
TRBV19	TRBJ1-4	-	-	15	TGTGCCAGTAAGGCCCGGAGTAACTTTTGGGAAAAACTGTTTTTT	CASKARSNFWEKLFF
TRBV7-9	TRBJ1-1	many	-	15	TGTGCCAGCAGCCCTACAGGGCTCCTGAACACTGAAGCTTTCTTT	CASSPTGLLNTEAFF
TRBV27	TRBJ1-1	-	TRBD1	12	TGTGCCAGCAGTTTAACAGGGGGACGAGCTTTCTTT	CASSLTGGRAFF
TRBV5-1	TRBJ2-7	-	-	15	TGCGCCAGCAGCTTGTGGGATGAGAGCTCCTACGAGCAGTACTTC	CASSLWDESSYEQYF
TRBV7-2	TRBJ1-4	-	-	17	TGTGCCAGCAGCTTGACGGGACGGACCGCCTCTAATGAAAAACTGTTTTTT	CASSLTGRTASNEKLFF
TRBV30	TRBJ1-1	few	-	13	TGTGCCTGGTCGGAGGCGACGAACACTGAAGCTTTCTTT	CAWSEATNTEAFF
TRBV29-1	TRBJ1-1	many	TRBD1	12	TGCAGCGTCGGACAGGGAGGCACTGAAGCTTTCTTT	CSVGQGGTEAFF
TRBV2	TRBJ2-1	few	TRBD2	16	TGTGCCAGCAGTGAAGTCGGACTAGCGGCGTACAATGAGCAGTTCTTC	CASSEVGLAAYNEQFF
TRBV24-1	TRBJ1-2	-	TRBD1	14	TGTGCCACCAGTGACAGGGACAGGGGGGTTGGCTACACCTTC	CATSDRDRGVGYTF
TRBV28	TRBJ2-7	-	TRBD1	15	TGTGCCAGCAGTCTCCGGGGACAGCCCCCCTACGAGCAGTACTTC	CASSLRGQPPYEQYF
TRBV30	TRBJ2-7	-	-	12	TGTGCCTGGAGTAAGAGCTCCTACGAGCAGTACTTC	CAWSKSSYEQYF
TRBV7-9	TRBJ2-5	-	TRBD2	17	TGTGCCAGCAGCGCCCTGACTAGCGGGAGGGCCGCCGAGACCCAGTACTTC	CASSALTSGRAAETQYF